The 5 T cell receptor beta chains in this list originate from one sample, sequenced in a study of shared clonotypes between healthy human individuals. Only in-frame clones appear in the TCRdb table, and some are missing; sequencing was by immunoSEQ multiplex PCR. The sample records about 2.2 million clones, just under 95% being singletons. Naive CD8 cells lacked CD45RO, underwent positive selection for CCR7 and left out terminally differentiated effector memory CD45RA+ cells. Sequencing was performed on naive CD8+ T cells from PBMCs. These receptors originate from a man aged 18 to 35 in good health. Some clones in this sample may be carry-over from other donors' samples.

This chain joins TRBV11-2 and TRBJ2-7; D is perhaps TRBD1 or TRBD2 (5 bases each). Trimming removed 1 base from V and 6 bases from J, with 13 bases in between. The V gene's germline CDR1 is SGHAT and CDR2 FQNNGV. The CDR3 loop spans 14 amino acids. The CDR3 DNA follows: TGTGCCAGCAGCTTAGGAGGCACCGGGACCGAGCAGTACTTC. Its protein is CASSLGGTGTEQYF.

This clone has more than one count but fewer than ten. The rearrangement joins TRBV4-2 to TRBJ1-1; 10 bases are shared with TRBD1. The J segment lost 8 bases and the V segment lost 3 bases, leaving 6 bases of the junction unmatched. Germline CDR1 is LGHNA and CDR2 is YNFKEQ. The CDR3 loop spans 14 amino acids. CDR3 amino acids: CASSHTGTGAEAFF. For the CDR3, the DNA is TGTGCCAGCAGCCACACCGGGACAGGGGCGGAAGCTTTCTTT.

The chain has TRBV28 and TRBJ2-7; 8 nucleotides match TRBD1. V lost 2 bases, J lost 5 bases, and 5 bases stayed unmatched. In germline, CDR1 is MDHEN, CDR2 SYDVKM. This CDR3 has 14 amino acids. CDR3 residues: CASSLAKQGDEQYF. The CDR3, as DNA: TGTGCCAGCAGTTTAGCGAAACAGGGGGACGAGCAGTACTTC.

The V gene is TRBV30, the J gene TRBJ2-1; 10 positions match TRBD2. The CDR3 loop spans 16 amino acids. Per germline, CDR1 GTSNPN and CDR2 SVGIG (reference sequence). Trimming cost V 4 bases and J 1 base; bases outside gene matches: 7. This CDR3 reads CAWTQLAGLSYNEQFF. The CDR3 DNA reads as TGTGCCTGGACCCAACTAGCGGGGCTGTCCTACAATGAGCAGTTCTTC. Drawing the rest from reference TRBV30 and TRBJ2-1, the complete variable domain is SQTIHQWPATLVQPVGSPLSLECTVEGTSNPNLYWYRQAAGRGLQLLFYSVGIGQISSEVPQNLSASRPQDRQFILSSKKLLLSDSGFYLCAWTQLAGLSYNEQFFGPGTRLTVL.

The chain uses TRBV7-9 and TRBJ1-1; the D gene is possibly TRBD1 (5 bases). The V gene's germline CDR1 is SEHNR and CDR2 FQNEAQ (reference sequence). The CDR3 length is 15 residues. V lost 2 bases and J lost 0, with 10 bases in between. DNA for the CDR3: TGTGCCAGCAGCTTACCCACGACAGTGAACACTGAAGCTTTCTTT. This encodes CASSLPTTVNTEAFF.